This T cell receptor beta chain was documented in a study of blood T cell repertoires in COVID-19. Looking at the study overall: The United States, Italy and Spain supplied acute and convalescent COVID-19 samples. PBMCs, B-cell-depleted T cells, or T cells were the source of the cDNA or gDNA that made up the material.

The authors' processing: Amplification with reference gene primers provided the estimates of nucleated cell counts. TCRdb's table, derived via immunoSEQ multiplex PCR, lists solely in-frame clones and lacks some. V and J calls and clone size are given by that table; D and trimming were obtained from the DNA. This sample carries tens of thousands of clones, 85% to 90% of them seen once, and the ten largest clones take 5% to 6%. The CDR3 covers 14 residues. The junction had 3 bases not matched to a gene; V was cut back by 3 bases and J by 2 bases. CDR1 and CDR2 (germline): SGDLS, YYNGEE. The source material was peripheral blood. This sequence originates from a man aged 35-49 years with active COVID-19. The rearrangement links TRBV9 to TRBJ2-3; 7 bases are a match to TRBD1. The CDR3 DNA reads TGTGCCAGCAGCGGGGACAGATCCACAGATACGCAGTATTTT. Protein sequence: CASSGDRSTDTQYF.